This T cell receptor (beta chain) is drawn from a study of shared clonotypes between healthy human individuals. Background on the study: Donors, aged 18 to 49, were a couple of women and three men.

The table lists this clone with a few counts. V was clipped by 5 bases and J by 7 bases; unmatched bases: 11. The V gene's germline CDR1 is MDHEN and CDR2 SYDVKM. This CDR3 has 15 amino acids. Several immunoSEQ plates held equal portions of the genomic DNA taken from each subset. Assay used: immunoSEQ multiplex PCR; TCRdb lists only in-frame clones, some missing. The table lists approximately 640,000 clones, about two thirds of them singletons. The sample was memory CD4+ T cells sorted from blood. Subset here: CD45RA-negative fraction. This clonotype was sampled from a woman in her 30s in good health. J is TRBJ2-7 and V is TRBV28; TRBD2 matches 10 bases. The CDR3 DNA sequence: TGTGCCAGCAGTCCTTCTGCTAGCGGGAGCAGGGAGCAGTACTTC. Amino acids: CASSPSASGSREQYF.